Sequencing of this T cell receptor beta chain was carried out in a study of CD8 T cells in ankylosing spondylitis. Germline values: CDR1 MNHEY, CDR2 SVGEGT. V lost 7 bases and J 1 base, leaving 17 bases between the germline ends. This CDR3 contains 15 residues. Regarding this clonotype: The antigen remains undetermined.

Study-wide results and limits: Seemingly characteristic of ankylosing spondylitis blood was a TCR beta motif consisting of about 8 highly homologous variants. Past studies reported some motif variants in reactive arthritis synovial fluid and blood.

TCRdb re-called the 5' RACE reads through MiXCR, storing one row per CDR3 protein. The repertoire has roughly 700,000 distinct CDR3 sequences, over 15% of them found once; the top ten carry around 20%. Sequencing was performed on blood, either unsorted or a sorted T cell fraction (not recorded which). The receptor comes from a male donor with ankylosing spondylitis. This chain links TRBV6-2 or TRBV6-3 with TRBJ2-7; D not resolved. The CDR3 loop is CASTFFSSGSYEQYF. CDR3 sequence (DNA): TGTGCCAGCACGTTCTTTAGTAGTGGATCCTACGAGCAGTACTTC.